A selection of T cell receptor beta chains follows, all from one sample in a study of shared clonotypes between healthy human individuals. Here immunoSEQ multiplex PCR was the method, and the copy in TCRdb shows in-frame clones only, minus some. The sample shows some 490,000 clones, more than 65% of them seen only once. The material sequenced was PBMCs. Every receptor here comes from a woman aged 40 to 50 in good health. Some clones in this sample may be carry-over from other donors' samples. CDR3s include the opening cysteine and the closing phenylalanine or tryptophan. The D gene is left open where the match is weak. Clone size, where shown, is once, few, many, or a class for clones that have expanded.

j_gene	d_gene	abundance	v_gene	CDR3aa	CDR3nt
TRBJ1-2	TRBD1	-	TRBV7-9	CASSFDRVSYGYTF	TGTGCCAGCAGCTTTGACAGGGTTTCCTATGGCTACACCTTC
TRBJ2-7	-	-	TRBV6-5	CASSYTGATSYEQYF	TGTGCCAGCAGTTACACGGGAGCCACGTCCTACGAGCAGTACTTC
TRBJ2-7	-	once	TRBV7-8	CASSQGLEQYF	TGTGCCAGCAGCCAAGGGCTAGAGCAGTACTTC
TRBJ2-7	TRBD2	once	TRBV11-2	CASSPWTSGRHEQYF	TGTGCCAGCAGCCCGTGGACTAGCGGGAGGCACGAGCAGTACTTC
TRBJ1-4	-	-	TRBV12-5	CASGDQRMAGENLATNEKLFF	TGTGCTAGTGGTGACCAGCGCATGGCAGGGGAGAATCTTGCAACTAATGAAAAACTGTTTTTT
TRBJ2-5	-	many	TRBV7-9	CASSLLAGGVTQYF	TGTGCCAGCAGCTTACTCGCAGGGGGGGTGACCCAGTACTTC
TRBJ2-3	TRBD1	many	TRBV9	CASSPRTGEGTDTQYF	TGTGCCAGCAGCCCCCGGACAGGGGAGGGCACAGATACGCAGTATTTT
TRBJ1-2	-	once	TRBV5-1	CASSYLTGMDGYTF	TGCGCCAGCAGCTATCTTACAGGGATGGATGGCTACACCTTC
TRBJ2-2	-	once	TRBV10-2	CASSEWGNTGELFF	TGCGCCAGCAGTGAATGGGGGAACACCGGGGAGCTGTTTTTT
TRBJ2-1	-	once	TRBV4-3	CASSQKGARTDEQFF	TGCGCCAGCAGCCAAAAAGGGGCTAGGACCGATGAGCAGTTCTTC
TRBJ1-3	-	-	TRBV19	CASSTQTGSGNTIYF	TGTGCCAGTAGTACCCAGACGGGCTCTGGAAACACCATATATTTT
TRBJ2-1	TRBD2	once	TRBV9	CASSVEVWGGSPNEQFF	TGTGCCAGCAGCGTAGAAGTGTGGGGCGGGAGCCCCAATGAGCAGTTCTTC
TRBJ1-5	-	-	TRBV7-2	CASSLWTGVGQPQHF	TGTGCCAGCAGCTTATGGACTGGGGTCGGGCAGCCCCAGCATTTT
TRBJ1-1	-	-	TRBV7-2	CASSSGEGTEAFF	TGTGCCAGCAGCTCAGGGGAAGGCACTGAAGCTTTCTTT
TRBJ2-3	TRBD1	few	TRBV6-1	CASSRDRVTDTQYF	TGTGCCAGCAGTCGGGACAGAGTCACAGATACGCAGTATTTT
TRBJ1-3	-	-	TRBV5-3	CARSLGTVWPVGNTIYF	TGTGCCAGAAGCTTGGGTACGGTGTGGCCGGTGGGAAACACCATATATTTT
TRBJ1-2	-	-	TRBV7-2	CASSLVSGALGYGYTF	TGTGCCAGCAGCTTAGTTTCAGGGGCGCTGGGGTATGGCTACACCTTC
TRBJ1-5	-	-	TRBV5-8	CASSQGHSNQPQHF	TGTGCCAGCAGCCAAGGACATAGCAATCAGCCCCAGCATTTT
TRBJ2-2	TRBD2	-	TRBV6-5	CASSYPSGRGSGELFF	TGTGCCAGCAGTTACCCTAGCGGGAGGGGATCCGGGGAGCTGTTTTTT
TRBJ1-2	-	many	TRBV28	CASSLSTPGTDNGYTF	TGTGCCAGCAGTTTATCTACCCCCGGGACCGACAATGGCTACACCTTC
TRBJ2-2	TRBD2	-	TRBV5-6	CASSPSSGRAFGELFF	TGTGCCAGCAGCCCCTCTAGCGGGAGGGCCTTCGGGGAGCTGTTTTTT
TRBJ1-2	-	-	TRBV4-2	CASSPVYGGSAGYTF	TGTGCCAGCAGCCCGGTTTATGGGGGTTCTGCAGGCTACACCTTC
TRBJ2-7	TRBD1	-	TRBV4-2	CASSQMAGGRYEQYF	TGTGCCAGCAGCCAGATGGCAGGGGGCAGGTACGAGCAGTACTTC
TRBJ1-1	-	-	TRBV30	CAWSVPTGMNTEAFF	TGTGCCTGGAGTGTACCTACTGGCATGAACACTGAAGCTTTCTTT
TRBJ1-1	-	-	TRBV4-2	CASSQRSRPEAFF	TGTGCCAGCAGCCAGCGATCCCGACCTGAAGCTTTCTTT
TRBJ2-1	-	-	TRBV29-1	CSVRSEIYNEQFF	TGCAGCGTTCGCTCAGAAATTTACAATGAGCAGTTCTTC
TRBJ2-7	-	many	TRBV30	CAWAGQNSYEQYF	TGTGCCTGGGCGGGACAAAACTCCTACGAGCAGTACTTC
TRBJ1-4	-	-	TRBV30	CAWSVHTNEKLFF	TGTGCCTGGAGTGTACACACTAATGAAAAACTGTTTTTT
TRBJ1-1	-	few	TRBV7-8	CASSLVRQANTEAFF	TGTGCCAGCAGCTTAGTGAGACAAGCAAACACTGAAGCTTTCTTT
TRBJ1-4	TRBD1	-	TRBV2	CASSVDRGPTEKLFF	TGTGCCAGCAGTGTAGACAGGGGGCCGACGGAAAAACTGTTTTTT